The rows below give T cell receptor beta chains drawn from one sample of a study of shared clonotypes between healthy human individuals. TCRdb's copy holds only in-frame clones and misses some; the assay was immunoSEQ multiplex PCR. The sample holds fewer than 3 million clones, roughly 90% seen once. What was sequenced was naive CD4+ T cells from PBMCs. These receptor sequences come from a young man in good health. Some clones in this sample may be carry-over from other donors' samples. The CDR3 runs from the conserved cysteine through the conserved F or W. A D gene is named only where the DNA matches it firmly. Part of the rows lack a size; the others show once, few, many or a class for expanded clones.

clone size,D gene,J gene,V gene,CDR3 protein,CDR3 DNA
NA,NA,TRBJ1-2,TRBV7-9,CASSLNVIGRQFYGYTF,TGTGCCAGCAGCTTGAATGTGATCGGGCGTCAGTTCTATGGCTACACCTTC
once,NA,TRBJ2-7,TRBV27,CASSRGKPTSYEQYF,TGTGCCAGCAGTCGGGGAAAACCGACGTCCTACGAGCAGTACTTC
NA,NA,TRBJ2-1,TRBV5-1,CASSLIVDPTDEQFF,TGCGCCAGCAGCCTGATAGTCGACCCCACCGATGAGCAGTTCTTC
NA,NA,TRBJ2-6,TRBV4-3,CASSQGPGTSGANVLTF,TGCGCCAGCAGCCAAGGTCCGGGGACCTCTGGGGCCAACGTCCTGACTTTC
NA,NA,TRBJ1-1,TRBV13,CASSWGGRNTEAFF,TGTGCCAGCAGCTGGGGTGGGAGAAACACTGAAGCTTTCTTT
NA,TRBD2,TRBJ2-3,TRBV28,CASSLGWVAGEDTQYF,TGTGCCAGCAGTTTGGGGTGGGTAGCGGGCGAAGATACGCAGTATTTT
NA,NA,TRBJ2-3,TRBV29-1,CSTTLEDTQYF,TGCAGCACAACACTAGAGGATACGCAGTATTTT
NA,TRBD2,TRBJ2-7,TRBV11-2,CASSLVGTSGSSSYEQYF,TGTGCCAGCAGCTTAGTAGGGACTAGCGGGTCTAGCTCCTACGAGCAGTACTTC
NA,NA,TRBJ1-3,TRBV9,CASSPFNLGDTIYF,TGTGCCAGCAGCCCTTTTAACCTTGGGGACACCATATATTTT
NA,TRBD2,TRBJ2-1,TRBV18,CASSPLRGLADNEQFF,TGTGCCAGCTCACCACTTAGGGGACTAGCCGATAATGAGCAGTTCTTC
NA,NA,TRBJ2-7,TRBV6-1,CASSDFISGRPFSYEQYF,TGTGCCAGCAGTGATTTTATCTCTGGACGGCCCTTCTCCTACGAGCAGTACTTC
NA,NA,TRBJ2-3,TRBV5-1,CASGGGGGGDTQYF,TGCGCCAGCGGGGGAGGGGGCGGAGGAGATACGCAGTATTTT
few,NA,TRBJ1-1,TRBV9,CASSATGMSTEAFF,TGTGCCAGCAGCGCAACAGGGATGAGCACTGAAGCTTTCTTT
NA,NA,TRBJ2-7,TRBV4-2,CASSQLGTNGYEQYF,TGTGCCAGCAGCCAATTAGGTACCAACGGCTACGAGCAGTACTTC
NA,NA,TRBJ2-2,TRBV7-3,CASSVDRENTGELFF,TGTGCCAGCAGCGTTGACAGAGAGAACACCGGGGAGCTGTTTTTT
NA,NA,TRBJ2-7,TRBV5-8,CASSPRLVKLGEQYF,TGTGCCAGCAGTCCACGACTAGTAAAACTGGGCGAGCAGTACTTC
few,NA,TRBJ1-5,TRBV9,CASSVGNSNQPQHF,TGTGCCAGCAGCGTAGGTAACAGCAATCAGCCCCAGCATTTT
NA,NA,TRBJ1-5,TRBV28,CASSARPVNQPQHF,TGTGCCAGCAGTGCGCGTCCCGTCAATCAGCCCCAGCATTTT
NA,NA,TRBJ2-7,TRBV28,CASSWTHEQYF,TGTGCCAGCAGTTGGACACACGAGCAGTACTTC
once,NA,TRBJ1-4,TRBV5-1,CASSLSRSNEKLFF,TGCGCCAGCAGCTTGTCGCGGTCTAATGAAAAACTGTTTTTT
NA,NA,TRBJ2-3,TRBV7-2,CASSLTRGRDTQYF,TGTGCCAGCAGCCTCACTCGAGGGCGGGATACGCAGTATTTT
NA,TRBD1,TRBJ2-5,TRBV5-1,CASSLASGGQETQYF,TGCGCCAGCAGCTTGGCTTCAGGGGGTCAAGAGACCCAGTACTTC
NA,NA,TRBJ1-1,TRBV28,CASSPPNTEAFF,TGTGCCAGCAGTCCTCCGAACACTGAAGCTTTCTTT
NA,NA,TRBJ2-3,TRBV11-2,CASSRTGSTDTQYF,TGTGCCAGCAGCCGGACGGGCAGCACAGATACGCAGTATTTT
few,NA,TRBJ2-7,TRBV20-1,CSARVRPEQYF,TGCAGTGCTAGAGTTCGTCCCGAGCAGTACTTC
NA,NA,TRBJ2-2,TRBV2,CASSIRQDTGELFF,TGTGCCAGCAGTATAAGACAAGACACCGGGGAGCTGTTTTTT
NA,TRBD1,TRBJ1-1,TRBV7-9,CASSSPPGQVGPDTEAFF,TGTGCCAGCAGCTCCCCCCCGGGACAGGTGGGGCCCGACACTGAAGCTTTCTTT
NA,NA,TRBJ2-5,TRBV5-1,CASSLALAVQETQYF,TGCGCCAGCAGCTTGGCACTAGCAGTTCAAGAGACCCAGTACTTC
NA,NA,TRBJ2-6,TRBV28,CASSSTGSGANVLTF,TGTGCCAGCAGTTCCACAGGCTCTGGGGCCAACGTCCTGACTTTC
NA,NA,TRBJ1-5,TRBV10-1,CASSDTDQPQHF,TGCGCCAGCAGTGATACGGATCAGCCCCAGCATTTT
NA,TRBD1,TRBJ2-7,TRBV27,CASSLTGARGIYEQYF,TGTGCCAGCAGTTTAACAGGGGCAAGGGGGATCTACGAGCAGTACTTC
NA,TRBD2,TRBJ2-7,TRBV6-5,CASSSKLAGDYEQYF,TGTGCCAGCAGTTCCAAACTAGCGGGGGACTACGAGCAGTACTTC
NA,NA,TRBJ1-3,TRBV27,CASRGRSGNTIYF,TGTGCCAGCAGAGGCCGCTCTGGAAACACCATATATTTT
NA,NA,TRBJ2-7,TRBV28,CASSFDSNYEQYF,TGTGCCAGCAGTTTCGACAGTAACTACGAGCAGTACTTC
NA,NA,TRBJ2-7,TRBV27,CASSLSPLGGTLGYEQYF,TGTGCCAGCAGTTTATCACCGCTGGGCGGGACCCTCGGCTACGAGCAGTACTTC
NA,NA,TRBJ2-2,TRBV7-3,CASSLSGFTNTGELFF,TGTGCCAGCAGCTTATCAGGTTTCACGAACACCGGGGAGCTGTTTTTT
once,TRBD2,TRBJ2-3,TRBV5-1,CASSLVPGGTDTQYF,TGCGCCAGCAGCTTGGTTCCGGGAGGGACAGATACGCAGTATTTT
NA,NA,TRBJ1-2,TRBV28,CASSLLLGGRGYTF,TGTGCCAGCAGTTTATTACTCGGGGGCAGGGGCTACACCTTC
NA,TRBD1,TRBJ2-1,TRBV9,CASSAPDRDYNEQFF,TGTGCCAGCAGCGCCCCGGACAGGGACTACAATGAGCAGTTCTTC
NA,TRBD2,TRBJ2-1,TRBV7-3,CASSLWEGNEQFF,TGTGCCAGCAGCTTGTGGGAGGGGAATGAGCAGTTCTTC
NA,NA,TRBJ2-7,TRBV6-5,CASSYGRGTYEQYF,TGTGCCAGCAGTTACGGTAGGGGGACCTACGAGCAGTACTTC
NA,NA,TRBJ1-2,TRBV21-1,CASSKTSGRHYGYTF,TGTGCCAGCAGCAAAACCTCCGGGAGACACTATGGCTACACCTTC